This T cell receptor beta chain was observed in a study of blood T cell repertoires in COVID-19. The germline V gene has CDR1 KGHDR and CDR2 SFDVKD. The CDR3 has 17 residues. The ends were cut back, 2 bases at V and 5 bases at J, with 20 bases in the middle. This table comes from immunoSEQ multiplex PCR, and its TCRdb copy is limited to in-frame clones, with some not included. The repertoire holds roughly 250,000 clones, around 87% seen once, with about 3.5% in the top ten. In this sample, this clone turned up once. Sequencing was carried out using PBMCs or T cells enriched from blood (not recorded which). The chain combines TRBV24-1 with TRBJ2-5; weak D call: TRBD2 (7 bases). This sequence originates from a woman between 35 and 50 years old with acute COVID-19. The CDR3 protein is CATSDSGRGADSETQYF. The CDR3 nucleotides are TGTGCCACCAGTGATTCTGGGAGGGGGGCCGACTCGGAGACCCAGTACTTC.